A selection of T cell receptor beta chains follows, all from one sample in a study of T cells in localized non-small cell lung cancer. Sequenced by immunoSEQ multiplex PCR; TCRdb stores in-frame clones only, minus some. The table records 3,000 or so clones, around 25% of them present only once. The sample here was normal lung tissue next to the tumor, taken before any cancer treatment. These receptors were taken from a woman aged 35 to 70 with stage I lung adenocarcinoma. Both conserved end residues are part of each CDR3. Each record gives: J gene, D gene, V gene, clone size, CDR3 protein, CDR3 DNA. The D gene is left open where the match is weak. Clone size is not always given. Where it is, it says once, few, many or a class for expanded clones.

>TRBJ2-7|NA|TRBV19|NA
CASSIEGAVYEQYF
TGTGCCAGTAGTATAGAAGGGGCCGTCTACGAGCAGTACTTC
>TRBJ2-1|TRBD2|TRBV6-8|few
CAISPSTSGRANEQFF
TGTGCCATCAGCCCGTCGACTAGCGGGAGGGCCAATGAGCAGTTCTTC
>TRBJ2-5|TRBD1|TRBV11-3|large
CASSPQGASQETQYF
TGTGCCAGCAGCCCACAGGGGGCGTCTCAAGAGACCCAGTACTTC
>TRBJ2-5|TRBD2|TRBV11-3|NA
CASSPSGSPQETQYF
TGTGCCAGCAGCCCTAGCGGGTCACCCCAAGAGACCCAGTACTTC
>TRBJ1-6|NA|TRBV6-8|few
CASSDYRDYNSPLHF
TGTGCCAGCAGTGACTACAGGGATTATAATTCACCCCTCCACTTT
>TRBJ2-5|TRBD1|TRBV30|NA
CAWTTGGQETQYF
TGTGCCTGGACTACAGGGGGCCAAGAGACCCAGTACTTC
>TRBJ1-4|NA|TRBV6-8|few
CASTLRGEKLFF
TGTGCCAGCACTCTTCGGGGTGAAAAACTGTTTTTT
>TRBJ1-1|NA|TRBV11-3|few
CASSLDPSMNTEAFF
TGTGCCAGCAGCTTAGACCCCAGCATGAACACTGAAGCTTTCTTT
>TRBJ1-2|NA|TRBV29-1|NA
CSVHQVGRNYGYTF
TGCAGCGTTCACCAGGTGGGAAGGAACTATGGCTACACCTTC
>TRBJ2-2|NA|TRBV5-1|once
CASVPSTFTGELFF
TGCGCCAGCGTCCCGAGCACCTTCACCGGGGAGCTGTTTTTT
>TRBJ1-1|NA|TRBV18|few
CASSPIQTLTEAFF
TGTGCCAGCTCACCAATTCAGACCCTGACTGAAGCTTTCTTT
>TRBJ2-7|TRBD1|TRBV11-3|NA
CASSFSQGASYEQYF
TGTGCCAGCAGCTTTTCCCAGGGGGCCTCCTACGAGCAGTACTTC
>TRBJ2-7|TRBD2|TRBV18|NA
CASSPSSGSSYEQYF
TGTGCCAGCTCACCATCGAGCGGGAGCTCCTACGAGCAGTACTTC
>TRBJ1-2|TRBD1|TRBV19|NA
CASLPSTGAEGYTF
TGTGCCAGTCTCCCCTCGACAGGGGCCGAAGGCTACACCTTC
>TRBJ1-5|NA|TRBV19|once
CASSIAGTPSQPQHF
TGTGCCAGTAGTATAGCGGGAACCCCTAGTCAGCCCCAGCATTTT
>TRBJ2-3|NA|TRBV30|NA
CAWHPGSSTTDTQYF
TGTGCCTGGCATCCAGGGTCCTCTACCACAGATACGCAGTATTTT
>TRBJ2-2|NA|TRBV11-3|few
CASSLNRDSSTGELFF
TGTGCCAGCAGCTTAAACCGGGACTCCTCCACCGGGGAGCTGTTTTTT
>TRBJ2-5|TRBD2|TRBV6-8|many
CASSYVAGGQETQYF
TGTGCCAGCAGTTACGTAGCGGGAGGCCAAGAGACCCAGTACTTC
>TRBJ2-1|TRBD2|TRBV6-8|few
CASSWTSVGEQFF
TGTGCCAGCAGTTGGACTAGCGTCGGTGAGCAGTTCTTC
>TRBJ2-3|TRBD2|TRBV29-1|NA
CSARTSGSTDTQYF
TGCAGCGCTCGGACTAGCGGAAGCACAGATACGCAGTATTTT
>TRBJ2-1|TRBD2|TRBV9|few
CASSLGLAVNNEQFF
TGTGCCAGCAGCCTCGGACTAGCGGTTAACAATGAGCAGTTCTTC
>TRBJ2-2|TRBD2|TRBV19|NA
CATKREPGTGELFF
TGTGCCACCAAGCGGGAGCCAGGGACCGGGGAGCTGTTTTTT
>TRBJ1-1|TRBD1|TRBV11-3|few
CASSQGPGGNTEAFF
TGTGCCAGCAGCCAAGGCCCAGGGGGGAACACTGAAGCTTTCTTT
>TRBJ1-2|NA|TRBV28|few
CASSLEGAWAAFF
TGTGCCAGCAGTCTCGAAGGAGCATGGGCAGCTTTCTTC
>TRBJ2-4|TRBD2|TRBV9|medium-sized
CASSSPGLAGENIQYF
TGTGCCAGCAGCTCTCCGGGACTAGCGGGAGAAAACATTCAGTACTTC
>TRBJ2-1|NA|TRBV19|few
CASSTGTPYVGEQFF
TGTGCCAGTAGTACCGGGACTCCTTACGTGGGTGAGCAGTTCTTC
>TRBJ2-7|TRBD2|TRBV28|NA
CASRRTSGAYEQYF
TGTGCCAGCAGGCGGACTAGCGGGGCCTACGAGCAGTACTTC
>TRBJ2-7|NA|TRBV6-8|medium-sized
CASRTLEGVRSYEQYF
TGTGCCAGCAGGACCCTTGAGGGAGTACGATCCTACGAGCAGTACTTC
>TRBJ1-3|NA|TRBV28|few
CASRVELDGNTIYF
TGTGCCAGCAGAGTAGAGCTAGACGGAAACACCATATATTTT
>TRBJ2-7|TRBD2|TRBV15|NA
CATSRTSGSLSYEQYF
TGTGCCACCAGCAGGACTAGCGGGAGCCTCTCCTACGAGCAGTACTTC
>TRBJ2-7|TRBD1|TRBV13|few
CASRQGVTYEQYF
TGTGCCAGCAGACAGGGGGTAACCTACGAGCAGTACTTC
>TRBJ2-3|TRBD2|TRBV11-3|NA
CASSLRLAGLTDTQYF
TGTGCCAGCAGCTTAAGACTAGCGGGACTCACAGATACGCAGTATTTT
>TRBJ2-5|TRBD2|TRBV9|few
CASVSLDGRAGETQYF
TGTGCCAGCGTTTCTTTAGACGGGAGGGCCGGAGAGACCCAGTACTTC
>TRBJ1-1|NA|TRBV19|few
CASSPQKGWNTEAFF
TGTGCCAGTAGTCCGCAGAAGGGATGGAACACTGAAGCTTTCTTT
>TRBJ1-5|NA|TRBV28|few
CATWWGPGGNQPQHF
TGTGCCACCTGGTGGGGGCCGGGGGGCAATCAGCCCCAGCATTTT
>TRBJ2-5|TRBD2|TRBV5-1|NA
CASSPDSGSVGETQYF
TGCGCCAGCAGCCCGGATAGCGGGAGTGTCGGAGAGACCCAGTACTTC
>TRBJ2-7|NA|TRBV11-3|few
CASSPGPQLRATYEQYF
TGTGCCAGCAGCCCGGGTCCCCAGTTAAGGGCCACCTACGAGCAGTACTTC
>TRBJ2-3|NA|TRBV19|once
CASSMWQSSTDTQYF
TGTGCCAGTAGTATGTGGCAGTCTAGCACAGATACGCAGTATTTT
>TRBJ2-1|NA|TRBV15|large
CATSRPTGVRNEQFF
TGTGCCACCAGCAGGCCGACCGGGGTGCGGAATGAGCAGTTCTTC
>TRBJ2-3|TRBD1|TRBV6-8|NA
CASNDRGLDTQYF
TGTGCCAGCAACGACAGGGGGCTGGATACGCAGTATTTT
>TRBJ2-1|NA|TRBV9|NA
CASKGRPAAPEEQFF
TGTGCCAGCAAGGGGCGGCCCGCGGCCCCGGAGGAGCAGTTCTTC
>TRBJ2-7|NA|TRBV11-3|few
CASSREHLSSYEQYF
TGTGCCAGCAGCCGAGAACACTTGAGCTCCTACGAGCAGTACTTC
>TRBJ2-3|TRBD1|TRBV5-1|NA
CASSLWTGGGTDTQYF
TGCGCCAGCAGCTTGTGGACAGGGGGGGGCACAGATACGCAGTATTTT
>TRBJ1-1|NA|TRBV6-8|few
CASSRLGETEAFF
TGTGCCAGCAGTCGCCTCGGGGAGACTGAAGCTTTCTTT
>TRBJ1-2|NA|TRBV19|NA
CASRFADSPGGYTF
TGTGCCAGTAGATTCGCTGACAGCCCCGGAGGCTACACCTTC
>TRBJ2-5|NA|TRBV14|NA
CASSQDSGPAGTQYF
TGTGCCAGCAGCCAAGATTCCGGACCCGCAGGGACCCAGTACTTC
>TRBJ2-1|NA|TRBV2|few
CASSVTQGGSYNEQFF
TGTGCCAGCAGCGTAACCCAAGGGGGGTCCTACAATGAGCAGTTCTTC
>TRBJ1-5|NA|TRBV19|NA
CASSTPQGDQPQHF
TGTGCCAGTAGTACCCCACAGGGCGACCAGCCCCAGCATTTT
>TRBJ2-7|TRBD1|TRBV11-3|many
CASSSSGDRENTYEQYF
TGTGCCAGCAGCTCCAGTGGGGACAGGGAAAATACCTACGAGCAGTACTTC
>TRBJ2-5|TRBD1|TRBV11-3|few
CASSFGTGMQETQYF
TGTGCCAGCAGCTTTGGGACAGGGATGCAAGAGACCCAGTACTTC
>TRBJ2-5|NA|TRBV19|NA
CASSIGWGTETQYF
TGTGCCAGTAGTATAGGTTGGGGAACGGAGACCCAGTACTTC
>TRBJ2-7|NA|TRBV5-1|few
CASSYTESFPYEQYF
TGCGCCAGCAGTTATACAGAATCCTTCCCCTACGAGCAGTACTTC
>TRBJ2-1|TRBD1|TRBV11-3|NA
CASSPDRVSYNEQFF
TGTGCCAGCAGCCCAGACAGGGTATCCTACAATGAGCAGTTCTTC